This T cell receptor beta chain was captured by sequencing in a study of blood T cell repertoires in COVID-19. Participants spanned ages about 18 to 100 years and resided in fewer than 30 US areas. Cohorts were assigned according to the clinical history that participants reported. The recovered donors of Cohort 3 showed two negative PCRs, clearance, or symptom resolution. The authors' processing: For nucleated cells, counts were estimated from reference gene primer amplification. Some clones are missing from TCRdb's copy, which holds only in-frame ones; the method was immunoSEQ multiplex PCR. For V, J and clone size, that table is used; D and trimming come from the DNA. The repertoire holds 150,000 to 250,000 clones, with roughly nine tenths as singletons. The CDR3 is 15 amino acids. Unmatched junction bases numbered 2, after V lost 5 bases and J lost 1 base. Germline lookup yields CDR1 KGHDR and CDR2 SFDVKD.

The chain couples TRBV24-1 to TRBJ2-2, with TRBD2 identical over 8 bases. The sequence was obtained from a woman between 25 and 40 years old who had recovered from COVID-19. The sequencing input was PBMCs or T cells enriched from blood (not recorded which). DNA of the CDR3: TGTGCCACCAGTGGGGCGGGAGGGAACACCGGGGAGCTGTTTTTT. Translating it yields CATSGAGGNTGELFF.